This T cell receptor beta chain came from a study of spatial heterogeneity in lung cancer. Findings of the study overall: Counts of expanded alpha and beta TCRs within tumors tracked the tumor nonsynonymous mutation count.

TCRdb used MiXCR to reprocess the 5' RACE reads, holding one entry per CDR3 protein. This table holds 6,800 or so distinct CDR3 sequences, more than 6.5% found once. As concerns this clonotype: No antigen is known for it.

CDR3 length equals 14 residues. The germline gives CDR1 SGHRS, CDR2 YFSETQ. The V end was cut by 0 bases, the J end by 5 bases, with 11 bases between. Indicated time point: sample taken at primary tumor resection. This TCR came from a male donor with early-stage non-small cell lung cancer. Sample: lung tumor tissue, taken at surgery. The chain has TRBV5-1 and TRBJ1-1; D gene uncertain. The DNA of the CDR3 is TGCGCCAGCAGCTTGGAATGGGGAAGGACTGAAGCTTTCTTT. It encodes CASSLEWGRTEAFF.